This TCR beta chain was sequenced during a study of cytomegalovirus exposure and HLA in healthy donors. The study ran its PCR with 60 Vbeta and 13 Jbeta primers. Here immunoSEQ multiplex PCR was the method, and the copy in TCRdb shows in-frame clones only, minus some. The table has about 210,000 clones, 82% seen once. CDR1 is MNHEY and CDR2 is SMNVEV in the germline V gene (reference sequence). This CDR3 comprises 15 residues. Trimming took 6 bases from V and 5 from J, leaving 20 bases between them. The chain recombines TRBV27 with TRBJ2-7, with D maybe TRBD1 (6 bases). This sequence was found in a middle-aged man in good health and CMV-seropositive. The sample taken for sequencing was PBMCs. CDR3 protein: CASSQLGAGSNEQYF. DNA of the CDR3: TGTGCCAGCAGCCAACTGGGGGCAGGGAGCAACGAGCAGTACTTC.